This T cell receptor (beta chain) was captured in a study of PD-1 blockade in classical Hodgkin lymphoma. Study results and limitations: Among the patients, those starting nivolumab under 1 year after ASCT were excluded. A significant rise in TCR diversity by C4D1 was seen for CD4+ but not CD8+ cells. Whoever responded completely had baseline diversity much like that seen in newly diagnosed patients.

Concerning this clone itself: Its antigen is still unknown.

Exposure to brentuximab vedotin varied, and each patient had relapsed following autologous stem cell transplantation. V shed 6 bases, J shed 4 bases, and the junction held 3 bases outside the gene matches. Per the germline V gene, CDR1 is MNHEY and CDR2 is SVGAGI. The CDR3 length is 13 residues. TCRdb's copy holds only in-frame clones and misses some; the assay was immunoSEQ multiplex PCR. There are about 94,000 clones in the sample; approximately 89% occur only once, and roughly 10% lies in the top ten. This rearrangement joins TRBV6-5 to TRBJ2-5, with 9 bases that match TRBD2. Here the sequenced sample was peripheral blood mononuclear cells (PBMCs), taken before the second cycle of nivolumab. This clonotype was sampled from a human donor with classical Hodgkin lymphoma. CDR3 coding DNA: TGTGCCAGCAGGCAACTAGCGGGAGAGACCCAGTACTTC. Protein product: CASRQLAGETQYF.